This entry is about one T cell receptor beta chain. Its matching antigen is unknown. Over several immunoSEQ plates, each subset's genomic DNA was distributed in even portions. Here immunoSEQ multiplex PCR was the method, and the copy in TCRdb shows in-frame clones only, minus some. The table has about 1.1 million clones, roughly 74% seen once. This entry belongs to a study of shared clonotypes between healthy human individuals. Findings of the study overall: A handful of donors had 4% to 5% of their naive CD4 clonotypes in common.

The V gene's germline CDR1 is SEHNR and CDR2 FQNEAQ (reference sequence). The CDR3 contains 15 residues. The V and J ends lost 8 bases and 1 base respectively, with 17 bases between them. The gene calls are TRBV7-9 and TRBJ1-1, with D possibly TRBD1 on 5 matching bases. The source material was memory CD4+ T cells from PBMCs. Noted subset: CD45RA-negative fraction. The clonotype was recovered from a man aged 18-30 years in good health. Some clones in this sample may be carry-over from other donors' samples. The CDR3 protein is CASLGGSGPNTEAFF. CDR3 bases: TGTGCCAGCCTGGGCGGTTCGGGGCCGAACACTGAAGCTTTCTTT.